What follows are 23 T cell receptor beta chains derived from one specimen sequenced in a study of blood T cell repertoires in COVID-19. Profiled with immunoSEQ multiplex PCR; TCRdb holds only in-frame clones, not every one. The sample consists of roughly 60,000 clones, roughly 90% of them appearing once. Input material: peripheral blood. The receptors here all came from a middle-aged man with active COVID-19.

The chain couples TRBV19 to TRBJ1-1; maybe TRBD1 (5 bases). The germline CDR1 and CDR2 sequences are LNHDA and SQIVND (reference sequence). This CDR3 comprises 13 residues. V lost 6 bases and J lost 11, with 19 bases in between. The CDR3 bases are TGTGCCAGTAGCTCTATTACCGACAGCGGGGCTTTCTTT. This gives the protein CASSSITDSGAFF. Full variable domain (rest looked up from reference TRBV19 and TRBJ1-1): DGGITQSPKYLFRKEGQNVTLSCEQNLNHDAMYWYRQDPGQGLRLIYYSQIVNDFQKGDIAEGYSVSREKKESFPLTVTSAQKNPTAFYLCASSSITDSGAFFGQGTRLTVV.

In DNA form, the CDR3 reads TGTGCCAGCAGCCAATATGGGGGGAGTGGGTCGTACACTGAAGCTTTCTTT. This sequence encodes CASSQYGGSGSYTEAFF. The V and J genes are TRBV14 and TRBJ1-1; TRBD1 might be the D (5 bases). Germline-derived CDR1 and CDR2 are SGHDN and FVKESK. This CDR3 comprises 17 residues. Trimming shortened V by 2 bases and J by 3 bases, and 19 bases separated the two germline ends.

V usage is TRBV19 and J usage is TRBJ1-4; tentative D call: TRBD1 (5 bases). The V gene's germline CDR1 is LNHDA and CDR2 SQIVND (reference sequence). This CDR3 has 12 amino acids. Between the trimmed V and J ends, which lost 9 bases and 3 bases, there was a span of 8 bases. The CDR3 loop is CASRVANEKLFF. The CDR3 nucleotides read TGTGCCAGCAGGGTAGCTAATGAAAAACTGTTTTTT.

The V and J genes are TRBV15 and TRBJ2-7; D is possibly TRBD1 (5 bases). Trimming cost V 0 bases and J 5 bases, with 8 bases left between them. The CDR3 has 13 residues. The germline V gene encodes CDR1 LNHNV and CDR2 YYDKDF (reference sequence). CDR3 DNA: TGTGCCACCAGCAGAGATCCGACAGACGAGCAGTACTTC. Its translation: CATSRDPTDEQYF.

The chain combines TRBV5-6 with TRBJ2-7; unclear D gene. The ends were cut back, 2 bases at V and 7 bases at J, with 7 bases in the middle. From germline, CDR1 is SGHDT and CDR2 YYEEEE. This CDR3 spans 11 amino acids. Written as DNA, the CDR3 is TGTGCCAGCAGCTTTGAGAGAGAGCAGTACTTC. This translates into CASSFEREQYF.

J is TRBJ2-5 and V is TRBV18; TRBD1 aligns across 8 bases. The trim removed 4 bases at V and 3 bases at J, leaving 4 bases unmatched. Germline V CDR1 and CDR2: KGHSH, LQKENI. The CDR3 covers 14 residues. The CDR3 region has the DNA TGTGCCAGCTCACTCGGGACAGGAGAAGAGACCCAGTACTTC. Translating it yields CASSLGTGEETQYF.

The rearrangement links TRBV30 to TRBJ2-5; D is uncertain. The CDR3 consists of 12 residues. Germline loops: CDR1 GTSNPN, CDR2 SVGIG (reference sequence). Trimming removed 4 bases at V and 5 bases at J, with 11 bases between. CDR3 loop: CAWTPTWETQYF. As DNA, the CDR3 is TGTGCCTGGACCCCCACTTGGGAGACCCAGTACTTC.

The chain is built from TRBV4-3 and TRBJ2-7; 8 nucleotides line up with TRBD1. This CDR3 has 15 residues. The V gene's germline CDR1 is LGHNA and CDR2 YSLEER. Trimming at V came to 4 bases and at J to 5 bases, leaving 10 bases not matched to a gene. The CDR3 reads CASSLNPQGADEQYF. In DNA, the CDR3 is TGCGCCAGCAGCCTCAACCCTCAGGGGGCCGACGAGCAGTACTTC.

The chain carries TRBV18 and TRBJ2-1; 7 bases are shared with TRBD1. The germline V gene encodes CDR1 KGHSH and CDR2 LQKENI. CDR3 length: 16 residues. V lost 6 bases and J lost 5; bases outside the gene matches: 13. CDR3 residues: CASSPKAGGQNNEQFF. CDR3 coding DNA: TGTGCCAGCTCCCCTAAAGCAGGGGGTCAAAACAATGAGCAGTTCTTC.

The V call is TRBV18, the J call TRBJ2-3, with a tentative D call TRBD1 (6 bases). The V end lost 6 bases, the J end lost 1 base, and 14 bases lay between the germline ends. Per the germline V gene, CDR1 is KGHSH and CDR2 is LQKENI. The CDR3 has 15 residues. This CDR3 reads CASSPTGRGTDTQYF. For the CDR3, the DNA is TGTGCCAGCTCTCCGACAGGAAGGGGCACAGATACGCAGTATTTT. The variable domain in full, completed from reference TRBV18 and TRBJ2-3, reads NAGVMQNPRHLVRRRGQEARLRCSPMKGHSHVYWYRQLPEEGLKFMVYLQKENIIDESGMPKERFSAEFPKEGPSILRIQQVVRGDSAAYFCASSPTGRGTDTQYFGPGTRLTVL.

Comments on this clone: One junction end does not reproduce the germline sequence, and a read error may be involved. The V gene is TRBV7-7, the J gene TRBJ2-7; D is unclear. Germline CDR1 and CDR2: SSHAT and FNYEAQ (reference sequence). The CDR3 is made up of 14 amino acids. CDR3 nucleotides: TGTGCTAGCAGCCCTTCCTCGGGCTCCTACGAGCAGTACTTC. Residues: CASSPSSGSYEQYF.

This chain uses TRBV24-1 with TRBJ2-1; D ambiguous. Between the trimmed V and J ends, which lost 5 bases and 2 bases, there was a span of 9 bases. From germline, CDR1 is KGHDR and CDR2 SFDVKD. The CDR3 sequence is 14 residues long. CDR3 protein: CATSVRAPYNEQFF. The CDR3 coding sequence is TGTGCCACCAGTGTCCGAGCTCCCTACAATGAGCAGTTCTTC.

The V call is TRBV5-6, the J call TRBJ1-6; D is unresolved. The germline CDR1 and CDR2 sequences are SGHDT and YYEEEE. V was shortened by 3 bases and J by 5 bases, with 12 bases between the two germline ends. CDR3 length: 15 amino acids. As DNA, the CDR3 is TGTGCCAGCAGCTGGTACTTAGCAGATAATTCACCCCTCCACTTT. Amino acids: CASSWYLADNSPLHF.

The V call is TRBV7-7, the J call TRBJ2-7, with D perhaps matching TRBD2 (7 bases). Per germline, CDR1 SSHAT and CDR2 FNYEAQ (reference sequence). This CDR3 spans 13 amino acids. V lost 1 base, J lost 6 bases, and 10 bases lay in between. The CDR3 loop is CASSLGGGREQYF. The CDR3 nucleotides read TGTGCCAGCAGCTTAGGCGGGGGCCGCGAGCAGTACTTC.

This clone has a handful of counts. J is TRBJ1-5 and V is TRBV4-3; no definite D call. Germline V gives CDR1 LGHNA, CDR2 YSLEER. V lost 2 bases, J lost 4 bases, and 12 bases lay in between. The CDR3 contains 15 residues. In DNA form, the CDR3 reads TGCGCCAGCAGCCAAACCTGGGCCCAAAATCAGCCCCAGCATTTT. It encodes CASSQTWAQNQPQHF.

The CDR3 spells CASSSPGESYGYTF. The CDR3, as DNA: TGTGCCAGCAGCTCCCCTGGGGAGAGCTATGGCTACACCTTC. The chain joins TRBV7-2 to TRBJ1-2, with unresolved D. The CDR3 contains 14 residues. V shed 4 bases and J shed 4 bases, with 13 bases lying between them. The V gene's germline CDR1 is SGHTA and CDR2 FQGNSA. The whole variable domain, filled in from reference TRBV7-2 and TRBJ1-2, reads GAGVSQSPSNKVTEKGKDVELRCDPISGHTALYWYRQSLGQGLEFLIYFQGNSAPDKSGLPSDRFSAERTGGSVSTLTIQRTQQEDSAVYLCASSSPGESYGYTFGSGTRLTVV.

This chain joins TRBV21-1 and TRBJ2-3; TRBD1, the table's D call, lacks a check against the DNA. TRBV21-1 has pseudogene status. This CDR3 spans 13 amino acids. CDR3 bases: TGTGCCAGCCCACGGGACAGGGCAGATACGCAGTATTTT. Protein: CASPRDRADTQYF.

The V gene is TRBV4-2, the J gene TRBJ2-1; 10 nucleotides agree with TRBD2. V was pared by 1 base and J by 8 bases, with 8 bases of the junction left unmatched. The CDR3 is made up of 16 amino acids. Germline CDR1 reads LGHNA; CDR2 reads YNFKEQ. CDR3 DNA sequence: TGTGCCAGCAGCCAAGTTGGTAGCGGGGGGTTGGATGAGCAGTTCTTC. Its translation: CASSQVGSGGLDEQFF.

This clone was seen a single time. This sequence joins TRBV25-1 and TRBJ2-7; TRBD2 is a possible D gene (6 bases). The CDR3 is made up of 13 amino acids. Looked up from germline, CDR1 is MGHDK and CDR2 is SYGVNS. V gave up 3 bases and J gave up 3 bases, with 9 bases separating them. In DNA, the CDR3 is TGTGCCAGCAGTGAGGCGGGGTTCTACGAGCAGTACTTC. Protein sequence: CASSEAGFYEQYF.

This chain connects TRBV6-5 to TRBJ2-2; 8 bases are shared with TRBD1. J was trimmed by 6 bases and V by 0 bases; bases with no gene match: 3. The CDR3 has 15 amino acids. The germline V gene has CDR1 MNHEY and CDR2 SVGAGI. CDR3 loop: CASSYSRGLAGELFF. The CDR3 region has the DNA TGTGCCAGCAGTTACTCCAGGGGGCTCGCCGGGGAGCTGTTTTTT.

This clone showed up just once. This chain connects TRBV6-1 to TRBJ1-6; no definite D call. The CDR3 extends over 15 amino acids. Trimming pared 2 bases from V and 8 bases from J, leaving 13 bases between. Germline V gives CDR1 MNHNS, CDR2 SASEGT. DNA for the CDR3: TGTGCCAGCAGTGAATTTCTCCGGGGAGATTCACCCCTCCACTTT. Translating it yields CASSEFLRGDSPLHF.

This CDR3 reads CASSKDNANTGELFF. The CDR3 DNA reads as TGCGCCAGCAGCAAGGACAACGCGAACACCGGGGAGCTGTTTTTT. The V gene is TRBV5-1, the J gene TRBJ2-2; D might be TRBD1 (5 bases). Trimming took 4 bases from V and 0 from J, leaving 10 bases between them. The V gene's germline CDR1 is SGHRS and CDR2 YFSETQ. The CDR3 sequence is 15 residues long.

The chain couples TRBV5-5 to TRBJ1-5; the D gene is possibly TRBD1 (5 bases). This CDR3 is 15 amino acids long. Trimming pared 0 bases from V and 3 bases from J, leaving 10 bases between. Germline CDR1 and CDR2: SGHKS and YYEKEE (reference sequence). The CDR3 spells CASSLARGYNQPQHF. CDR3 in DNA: TGTGCCAGCAGCTTGGCCCGGGGGTACAATCAGCCCCAGCATTTT.